This entry is about one TCR beta chain. TCRdb's table, derived via immunoSEQ multiplex PCR, lists solely in-frame clones and lacks some. Here the sample spans over 250,000 clones, under 90% being singletons. The CDR3 is made up of 14 amino acids. V lost 4 bases to trimming and J lost 1 base; unmatched junction nucleotides: 2. Germline loops: CDR1 LNHDA, CDR2 SQIVND (reference sequence). This entry comes from a study of blood T cell repertoires in COVID-19. On the study more broadly: The samples span acute and convalescent COVID-19 from the United States, Italy and Spain. From T cells, B-cell-depleted T cells, or PBMCs came the material, which was cDNA or gDNA.

Material for sequencing was peripheral blood. The V call is TRBV19, the J call TRBJ1-1; 8 nucleotides align to TRBD1. The sequence derives from a woman between 45 and 60 years old who had recovered from COVID-19. CDR3 loop: CASSRDRRNTEAFF. The CDR3 bases are TGTGCCAGTAGTAGGGACAGGAGGAACACTGAAGCTTTCTTT.